This TCR beta chain was documented in a study of OX40 agonist ivuxolimab in advanced cancers. The assay was immunoSEQ multiplex PCR, and TCRdb's table has in-frame clones only and misses some. The sample lists over 30,000 clones; about four fifths were seen once. The CDR3 has 16 amino acids. Germline V gene data show CDR1 as SGHRS and CDR2 as YFSETQ. Trimming removed 3 bases from V and 5 bases from J; junction bases left unmatched: 13. Specimen: CD4+ or CD8+ T cells sorted from blood, collected in a trial of the OX40 agonist ivuxolimab. The clonotype was recovered from an adult with an advanced solid tumor such as melanoma, head and neck, liver or kidney cancer. This chain joins TRBV5-1 and TRBJ1-2; 7 nucleotides line up with TRBD1. In nucleotides, the CDR3 is TGCGCCAGCAGCTATACCGGGACAGTTCCCGAGTATGGCTACACCTTC. Translating gives CASSYTGTVPEYGYTF.